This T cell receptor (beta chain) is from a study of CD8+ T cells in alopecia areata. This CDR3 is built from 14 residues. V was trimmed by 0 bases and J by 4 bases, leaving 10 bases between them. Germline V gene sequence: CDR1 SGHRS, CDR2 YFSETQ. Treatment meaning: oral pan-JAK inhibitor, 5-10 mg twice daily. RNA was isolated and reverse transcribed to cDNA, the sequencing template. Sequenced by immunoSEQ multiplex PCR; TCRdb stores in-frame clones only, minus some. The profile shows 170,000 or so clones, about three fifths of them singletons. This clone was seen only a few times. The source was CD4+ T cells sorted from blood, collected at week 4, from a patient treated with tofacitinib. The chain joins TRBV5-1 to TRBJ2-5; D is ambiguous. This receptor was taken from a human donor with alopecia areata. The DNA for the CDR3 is TGCGCCAGCAGCTTGGCCTCAACGAGAGAGACCCAGTACTTC. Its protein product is CASSLASTRETQYF. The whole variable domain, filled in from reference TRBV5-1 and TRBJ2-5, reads KAGVTQTPRYLIKTRGQQVTLSCSPISGHRSVSWYQQTPGQGLQFLFEYFSETQRNKGNFPGRFSGRQFSNSRSEMNVSTLELGDSALYLCASSLASTRETQYFGPGTRLLVL.